The clone carrying this T cell receptor (beta chain) was counted many times. Its antigen is undetermined. Trimming pared 4 bases from V and 6 bases from J, leaving 8 bases between. The CDR3 runs to 12 residues. Germline CDR1 and CDR2: LGHNA and YSLEER. Each CDR3 protein is one row after TCRdb ran MiXCR on the 5' RACE reads. The sample records 29,000 or so distinct CDR3 sequences, 5% being singletons. This sample is part of a study of T cells after yellow fever vaccination. Study-level findings and limits: Most primary-vaccination clones reappeared after the booster (approximately 95% CD4, 88% CD8).

The genes are TRBV4-3 and TRBJ2-3, with no clear D. The input for sequencing was CD8+ T cells sorted from PBMCs, taken 10 days after the yellow fever booster vaccination. The sequence was collected from a man aged 30-40 years who received the YFV17D yellow fever vaccine. CDR3 loop: CASSLATDTQYF. In nucleotides, the CDR3 is TGCGCCAGCAGCCTCGCTACGGATACGCAGTATTTT.